This entry concerns a single TCR beta chain. There is no known antigen for this receptor. Per-nucleotide qualities are absent, and no much larger clonotype sits a single base away. CDR1 and CDR2 are read off the germline V gene (reference sequence) as MNHNY and SVGAGI. V lost 2 bases and J lost 4 bases; the stretch between them is 14 bases long. The CDR3 measures 16 amino acids from cysteine to phenylalanine. The entry retains the CDR3 DNA only, 48 bases that are in frame from base 1. This entry comes from a study of blood T cell repertoires in COVID-19 (dated by TCRdb to 2020 to 2022). Context from the whole study: Collaborator samples came from the United States, Italy and Spain and covered acute and convalescent phases of COVID-19. Sample metadata almost always included a de-identified subject ID, COVID-19 status, age in years and sex. HLA class I and class II types, where available, came from metadata supplied by the sample provider rather than from assay-based typing. The repertoires were released in a freely available public database meant as a resource for research on the immune response to SARS-CoV-2. The prospective study material was composed of cDNA or gDNA derived from T cells, B-cell-depleted T cells, or PBMCs. Subjects who had been exposed to COVID-19, were actively infected with it, or had recovered from it provided the deeply sampled blood TCRbeta repertoires that made up the dataset. Samples were obtained from the ongoing ImmuneRACE study (first 160 participants) and from 1,254 subjects provided by 6 global collaborators. The investigation overall reported the following: Clinical and demographic metadata were provided uncurated, with the amount varying by source and participant.

TCRbeta CDR3 regions were amplified from genomic DNA using the immunoSEQ Assay, a bias-controlled multiplex PCR. The source study handled its data this way. The number of nucleated cells in each sample was estimated by amplification of reference gene primers within the assay. To quantify the absolute abundance of each unique TCRbeta CDR3 rearrangement, sequence reads were collapsed and filtered. For each sample, productive Simpson clonality was calculated as the square root of Simpson's diversity index over productive rearrangements. TCRdb took over this immuneACCESS table, retaining in-frame rearrangements with V and J assigned. Such tables are incomplete; in checked studies, under half of the missing clones stem from an unresolved V gene, and the remainder is unexplained. V and J calls and clone size are those listed in that table; D and trimming were worked out from the DNA. The sample yields roughly 340,000 clones; roughly 90% were counted once. 7.3% of the sample is held by the ten biggest clonotypes.

In Seattle, one collaborating source enrolled patients while the infection was active and tracked those patients longitudinally over the course of disease. Collaborating institutions collected whole blood in K2EDTA tubes following their own protocols. For TCRbeta analysis, collaborators shipped samples in one of three forms: frozen whole blood, isolated PBMCs, or DNA extracted from either of those sample types. Sequencing was performed on peripheral blood. The sequence came from a woman aged 70 to 79 with COVID-19, enrolled during active disease. The receptor chain draws on TRBV6-6 and TRBJ2-2, with the D gene not confidently named. The bases are TGTGCCAGCAGTTACGGCGCGATCTCGGGCACCGGGGAGCTGTTTTTT. Translated, this gives CASSYGAISGTGELFF.